The next 25 T cell receptor beta chains were all read from a single sample in a study of tumor-infiltrating lymphocytes in primary liver carcinoma. TCR beta cDNA was reverse-transcribed from 450 to 500 ng of total RNA. The reaction used a constant-region primer and ProtoScript II reverse transcriptase. Employing slightly modified ARM-PCR, three nested multiplex PCR rounds were run, and these gave rise to the TCR beta libraries. A C-beta reverse primer and TRBV1-TRBV30 forward primers served in each of the first two PCR rounds, at ten to eleven cycles apiece. Via MiXCR, TCRdb re-called the multiplex PCR reads, giving one row per CDR3 protein. The sample shows about 110,000 distinct CDR3 sequences, 55% to 75% of them seen only once. Scientists recovered RNA and DNA together from roughly 21-30 mg of unsorted bulk tissue. Sequencing used liver tumor tissue from sampling region 1. The subset: tumor region T1, superior pole. The receptors were sampled from a woman aged 60-70 years with primary liver carcinoma and hepatitis B virus infection.

This clonotype was recorded once. The V and J genes are TRBV4-1 and TRBJ2-7; D tentatively fits TRBD1 or TRBD2 (5 bases each). Germline CDR1 reads MGHRA; CDR2 reads YSYEKL. The V gene lost 8 bases and the J gene lost 4 bases, with 24 bases spanning the gap. CDR3 size: 16 residues. The CDR3: CASPRRWQGGVYEQYF. The CDR3 DNA follows: TGCGCCAGCCCCAGGAGGTGGCAGGGTGGTGTTTACGAGCAGTACTTC.

The table lists this clonotype with many counts. The J gene is TRBJ1-1, the V gene TRBV29-1; 11 nucleotides align to TRBD1. The ends lost 5 bases at V and 3 bases at J; junction bases unmatched: 8. The CDR3 contains 15 residues. Germline V CDR1 and CDR2: SQVTM, ANQGSEA. CDR3 residues: CSVLPGQGADTEAFF. The DNA of the CDR3 is TGCAGCGTTTTACCTGGACAGGGGGCAGACACTGAAGCTTTCTTT.

Of note for this clonotype: The CDR3 does not end in the conserved phenylalanine or tryptophan, so this is likely a read error. The rearrangement joins TRBV6-6 to TRBJ1-1, with TRBD1 matching 7 bases. V lost 5 bases and J lost 7; bases outside the gene matches: 13. This CDR3 has 15 residues. Germline lookup yields CDR1 MNHNY and CDR2 SVGAGI (reference sequence). The CDR3 DNA reads TGTGCCAGCAGTATACTCCCCCAGGGGGACAGTGAAGCTTTCTCT. It is translated as CASSILPQGDSEAFS.

Note on this clonotype: A single base separates this from a much larger clone, so it may be a read error. The V and J genes are TRBV6-6 and TRBJ1-5, with TRBD1 as a possible D gene (6 bases). Trimming removed 5 bases from V and 0 bases from J, with 11 bases in between. This CDR3 region has 15 residues. Germline V gene data show CDR1 as MNHNY and CDR2 as SVGAGI (reference sequence). The CDR3 region has the DNA TGTGCCAGCAGTGGGACATGGGGTAGCAATCAGCCCCAGCATTTT. It codes for CASSGTWGSNQPQHF.

In regard to this clonotype: A much larger clone lies one base from this, so it may be a read error. This sequence joins TRBV12-3 or TRBV12-4 and TRBJ1-4; a weak D match, TRBD1 (5 bases). This CDR3 has 16 residues. The V gene lost 1 base and the J gene lost 10 bases, with 19 bases spanning the gap. CDR3 DNA sequence: TGTGCCAGCAGTTTAGAGAACCGGGGGAGTGGTGTAAAACTGTTTTTT. Translation: CASSLENRGSGVKLFF.

V usage is TRBV28 and J usage is TRBJ1-5; a possible D gene is TRBD1 (6 bases). V lost 7 bases to trimming and J lost 5 bases, with 18 bases between them. This CDR3 has 15 residues. In germline, CDR1 is MDHEN, CDR2 SYDVKM. The CDR3 loop is CASTAGGAGYQPQHF. CDR3 bases: TGTGCCAGCACCGCCGGGGGGGCAGGTTATCAGCCCCAGCATTTT.

For this clonotype: A read error may explain this, as a much larger clone is one base away. The chain carries TRBV6-1 and TRBJ2-1; D may be TRBD1 or TRBD2 (5 bases each). Trimming left V 3 bases short and J 6 bases short, with 15 bases between. Germline V gene sequence: CDR1 MNHNS, CDR2 SASEGT. The CDR3 has 15 residues. The CDR3 here is CASSDKDGAPNEQFF. The CDR3 DNA follows: TGTGCCAGCAGTGATAAGGACGGGGCCCCCAATGAGCAGTTCTTC.

This clonotype came up a few times. A single base separates this from a much larger clone, so it may be a read error. The J gene is TRBJ1-6, the V gene TRBV6-1; TRBD1 is a possible D gene (6 bases). Deletions cut 2 bases from V and 7 bases from J, with 24 bases between. The germline CDR1 and CDR2 sequences are MNHNS and SASEGT. CDR3 length equals 19 residues. The CDR3 nucleotides read TGTGCCAGCAGTGAATTTTTAAATCCCCGGACAGCGAAGAATTCACCCCTCCACTTT. It encodes CASSEFLNPRTAKNSPLHF.

In regard to this clonotype: A much larger clone is a single base away; this may be a read error. This chain joins TRBV10-3 and TRBJ2-5; perhaps TRBD2 as D (6 bases). The CDR3 runs to 15 residues. Germline CDR1 is ENHRY and CDR2 is SYGVKD. The V and J ends lost 3 bases and 4 bases respectively, with 15 bases between them. The CDR3 DNA reads as TGTGCCATCAGTGACGGGGGTATGGGGTTAGAGACCCAGTACTTC. Amino acid sequence: CAISDGGMGLETQYF.

With respect to this clonotype: A much larger clone is a single base away; this may be a read error. The CDR3 DNA sequence: TGTGCCAGCAGTACCCGGGACAGCAGAAACACCATATATTTT. Its protein is CASSTRDSRNTIYF. This sequence joins TRBV6-6 and TRBJ1-3; 7 bases map to TRBD1. The germline CDR1 and CDR2 sequences are MNHNY and SVGAGI (reference sequence). This CDR3 contains 14 residues. J lost 5 bases, V lost 5 bases, and 6 bases had no gene match.

This clonotype has at least ten counts. This chain uses TRBV5-1 with TRBJ2-7, with 9 bases identical to TRBD2. The junction had 5 bases not matched to a gene; V was cut back by 2 bases and J by 5 bases. This CDR3 region has 14 residues. Germline lookup yields CDR1 SGHRS and CDR2 YFSETQ. CDR3 in amino acids: CASSFSGSRNEQYF. The DNA of the CDR3 is TGCGCCAGCAGCTTTAGCGGGAGTAGGAACGAGCAGTACTTC.

V is TRBV11-1 and J is TRBJ2-3, with 10 positions matching TRBD2. The length of the CDR3 is 18 residues. V lost 1 base and J lost 1; bases outside the gene matches: 8. Per germline, CDR1 SGHAT and CDR2 FQDESV (reference sequence). CDR3 DNA sequence: TGTGCCAGCAGCTTAGAGATAGCGGGAGGACCTGGCACAGATACGCAGTATTTT. Protein sequence: CASSLEIAGGPGTDTQYF.

Turning to this clonotype: The junction departs from germline at one end; a sequencing error may be responsible. V usage is TRBV14 and J usage is TRBJ2-2; D might be TRBD1 or TRBD2, each matching 5 bases. The germline V gene has CDR1 SGHDN and CDR2 FVKESK. The length of the CDR3 is 16 residues. CDR3 DNA: TGTGCCAGCAGCCAAAAACACACAGCGGACACCGTGGAGCTGTTTTTT. Amino acids: CASSQKHTADTVELFF. The full variable domain, rest sourced from reference TRBV14 and TRBJ2-2, is EAGVTQFPSHSVIEKGQTVTLRCDPISGHDNLYWYRRVMGKEIKFLLHFVKESKQDESGMPNNRFLAERTGGTYSTLKVQPAELEDSGVYFCASSQKHTADTVELFFGEGSRLTVL.

In the case of this clonotype: A single base separates this from a much larger clone, so it may be a read error. This sequence joins TRBV12-5 and TRBJ1-1; a possible D gene is TRBD1 (5 bases). From germline, CDR1 is LGHNT and CDR2 FRNRAP. V lost 4 bases to trimming and J lost 0 bases, with 15 bases between them. This CDR3 has 16 residues. CDR3 DNA: TGTGCTAGTGGTTCGCCTCGGGGGGTTTTGAACACTGAAGCTTTCTTT. Its protein is CASGSPRGVLNTEAFF.

On this clonotype: A much larger clone differs by one base, so this may be a read error. The chain recombines TRBV11-1 with TRBJ2-7; 8 positions agree with TRBD1. The V segment lost 5 bases and the J segment 3 bases; nucleotides outside the gene matches: 9. The CDR3 spans 15 residues. Germline V gene data show CDR1 as SGHAT and CDR2 as FQDESV (reference sequence). The CDR3 region has the DNA TGTGCCAGCAGCCTGAGGACAGGGTTCGACTACGAGCAGTACTTC. This encodes CASSLRTGFDYEQYF.

The chain recombines TRBV29-1 with TRBJ2-1; TRBD2 might be the D (7 bases). With 6 bases removed from V and 2 bases from J, the gap between germline ends came to 17 bases. Germline V gene data show CDR1 as SQVTM and CDR2 as ANQGSEA. This CDR3 has 15 amino acids. The CDR3 DNA follows: TGCAGCGTAACACGGGGGGCGCTCCCCTACAATGAGCAGTTCTTC. It is translated as CSVTRGALPYNEQFF.

J is TRBJ2-7 and V is TRBV29-1; D unclear. V lost 2 bases, J lost 8 bases, and 13 bases lay in between. The CDR3 runs 12 residues. Germline values: CDR1 SQVTM, CDR2 ANQGSEA. This CDR3 is CSVEQGPHKQYF. In DNA form, the CDR3 reads TGCAGCGTTGAACAAGGGCCCCACAAGCAGTACTTC.

Comments on this clonotype: No conserved phenylalanine or tryptophan is present at the end of the CDR3, so a read error is the likely explanation. The gene calls are TRBV5-1 and TRBJ2-1; D is undetermined. CDR1 is SGHRS and CDR2 is YFSETQ in the germline V gene. The V end lost 0 bases, the J end lost 3 bases, and 7 bases lay between the germline ends. This CDR3 region has 14 residues. The CDR3 here is CASSLASFYNEQFL. CDR3 nucleotide sequence: TGCGCCAGCAGCTTGGCCAGCTTCTACAATGAGCAGTTCTTA.

CDR3 DNA sequence: TGTGCCAGCAGTTCGCCAGCGGGAGAACGGGAGACCCAGTACTTC. The encoded protein is CASSSPAGERETQYF. The chain has TRBV28 and TRBJ2-5; 8 bases map to TRBD2. The CDR3 spans 15 residues. CDR1 and CDR2 (germline): MDHEN, SYDVKM. Trimming took 4 bases from V and 5 from J; bases not matched to a gene: 9.

A word on this clonotype: The junction departs from the called germline gene at one end, perhaps through a read error. The chain links TRBV12-3 or TRBV12-4 to TRBJ2-5, with 7 bases aligning to TRBD1. CDR3 length: 12 amino acids. The CDR3 reads CASRRGMETQYF. The CDR3, as DNA: TGTGCCAGCCGCAGGGGGATGGAGACTCAGTACTTC.

In regard to this clonotype: This CDR3 fails to terminate in the conserved phenylalanine or tryptophan, so it likely reflects a read error. V gene TRBV11-2 combines with J gene TRBJ2-1, with D possibly TRBD2 on 6 matching bases. CDR1 and CDR2 from the germline V gene are SGHAT and FQNNGV. CDR3 length equals 15 residues. CDR3 residues: CVSSWASEFNNEQFL. CDR3 DNA: TGTGTCAGCAGCTGGGCTAGCGAGTTTAACAATGAGCAGTTCCTC.

This clonotype has just a few counts. V and J are TRBV28 and TRBJ1-6; D is possibly TRBD1 (5 bases). The V gene's germline CDR1 is MDHEN and CDR2 SYDVKM. This CDR3 region has 14 residues. V lost 6 bases and J 9 bases, leaving 15 bases between the germline ends. CDR3 in DNA: TGTGCCAGCAGGATAGGGGTTGGTGGTTCACCCCTCCACTTT. This encodes CASRIGVGGSPLHF.

The sample holds one count of this clonotype. A much larger clone differs from this one at a single base, so this may be a read error. The chain couples TRBV14 to TRBJ2-7; D gene ambiguous. Trimming left V 6 bases short and J 4 bases short, with 13 bases between. Looked up from germline, CDR1 is SGHDN and CDR2 is FVKESK. This CDR3 contains 13 residues. The CDR3 DNA follows: TGTGCCAGCAGTATACAGTGGGCATACGAGCAGTACTTC. Its protein is CASSIQWAYEQYF.

A word on this clonotype: This sequence may be a read error, since a much larger clone differs from it by one base. The chain has TRBV6-5 and TRBJ2-5; 7 bases agree with TRBD2. This CDR3 has 14 amino acids. CDR1 and CDR2 (germline): MNHEY, SVGAGI. The V segment lost 8 bases and the J segment 7 bases; nucleotides outside the gene matches: 13. The CDR3 nucleotides are TGTGCCAGCGGGGCAGCAGCGGGAAGGGCGACCCAGTACTTC. Residues: CASGAAAGRATQYF.

As for this clonotype: The junction departs from germline at one end; a sequencing error may be responsible. The chain links TRBV6-6 to TRBJ1-2; D is ambiguous. The CDR3 runs 15 residues. The germline V gene has CDR1 MNHNY and CDR2 SVGAGI (reference sequence). The CDR3 nucleotides read TGTACCAGCAGTCACGGACCCCGAGACGGCTATGGCTACACCTTC. The encoded protein is CTSSHGPRDGYGYTF.